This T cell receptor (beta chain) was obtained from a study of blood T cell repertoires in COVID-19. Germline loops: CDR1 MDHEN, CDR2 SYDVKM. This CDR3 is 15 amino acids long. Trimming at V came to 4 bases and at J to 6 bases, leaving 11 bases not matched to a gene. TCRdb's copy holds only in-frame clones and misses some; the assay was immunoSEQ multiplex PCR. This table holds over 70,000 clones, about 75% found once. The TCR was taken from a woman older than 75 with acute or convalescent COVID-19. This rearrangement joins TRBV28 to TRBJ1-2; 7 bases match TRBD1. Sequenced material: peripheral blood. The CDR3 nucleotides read TGTGCCAGCAGTTCTTCTCCCGGCAGGGGGAATGGCTACACCTTC. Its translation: CASSSSPGRGNGYTF.